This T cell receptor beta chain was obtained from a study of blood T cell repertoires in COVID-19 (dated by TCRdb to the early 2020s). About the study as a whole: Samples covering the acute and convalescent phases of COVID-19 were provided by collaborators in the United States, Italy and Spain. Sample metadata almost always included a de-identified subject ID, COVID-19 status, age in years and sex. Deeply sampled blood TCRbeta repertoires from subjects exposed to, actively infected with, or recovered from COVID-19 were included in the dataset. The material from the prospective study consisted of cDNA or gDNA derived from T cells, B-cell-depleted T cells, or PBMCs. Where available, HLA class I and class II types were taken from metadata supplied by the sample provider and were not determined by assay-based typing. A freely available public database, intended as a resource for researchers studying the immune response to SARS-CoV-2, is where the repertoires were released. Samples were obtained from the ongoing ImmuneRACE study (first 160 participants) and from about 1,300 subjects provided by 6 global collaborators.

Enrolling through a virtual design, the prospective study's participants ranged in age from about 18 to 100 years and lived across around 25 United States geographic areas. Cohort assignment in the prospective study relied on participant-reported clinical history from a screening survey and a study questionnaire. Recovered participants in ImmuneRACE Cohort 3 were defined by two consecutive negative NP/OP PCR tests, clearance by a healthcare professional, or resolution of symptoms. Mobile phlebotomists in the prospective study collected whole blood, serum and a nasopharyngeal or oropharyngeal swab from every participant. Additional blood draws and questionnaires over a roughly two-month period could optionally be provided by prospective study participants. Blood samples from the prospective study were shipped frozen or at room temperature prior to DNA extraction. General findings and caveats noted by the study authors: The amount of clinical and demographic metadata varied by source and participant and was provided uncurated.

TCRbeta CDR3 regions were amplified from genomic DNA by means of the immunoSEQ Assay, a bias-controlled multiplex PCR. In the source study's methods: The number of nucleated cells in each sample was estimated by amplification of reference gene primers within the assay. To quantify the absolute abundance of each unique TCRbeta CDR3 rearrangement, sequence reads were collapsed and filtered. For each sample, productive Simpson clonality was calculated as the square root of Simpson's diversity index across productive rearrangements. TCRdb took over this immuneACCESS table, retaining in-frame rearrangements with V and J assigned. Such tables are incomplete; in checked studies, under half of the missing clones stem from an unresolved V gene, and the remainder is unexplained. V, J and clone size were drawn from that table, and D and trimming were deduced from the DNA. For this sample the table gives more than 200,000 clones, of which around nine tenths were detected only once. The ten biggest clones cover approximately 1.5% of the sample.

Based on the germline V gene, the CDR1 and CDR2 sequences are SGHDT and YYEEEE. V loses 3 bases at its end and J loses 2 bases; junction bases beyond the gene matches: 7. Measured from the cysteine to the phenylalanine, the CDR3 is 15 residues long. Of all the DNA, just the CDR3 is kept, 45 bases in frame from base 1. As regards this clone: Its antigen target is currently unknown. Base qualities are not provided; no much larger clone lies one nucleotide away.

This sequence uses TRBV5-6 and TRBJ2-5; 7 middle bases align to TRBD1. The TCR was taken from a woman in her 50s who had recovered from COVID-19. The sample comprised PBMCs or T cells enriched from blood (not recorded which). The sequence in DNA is TGTGCCAGCAGCTCGGTCGGGACAGTTCAAGAGACCCAGTACTTC. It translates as CASSSVGTVQETQYF.